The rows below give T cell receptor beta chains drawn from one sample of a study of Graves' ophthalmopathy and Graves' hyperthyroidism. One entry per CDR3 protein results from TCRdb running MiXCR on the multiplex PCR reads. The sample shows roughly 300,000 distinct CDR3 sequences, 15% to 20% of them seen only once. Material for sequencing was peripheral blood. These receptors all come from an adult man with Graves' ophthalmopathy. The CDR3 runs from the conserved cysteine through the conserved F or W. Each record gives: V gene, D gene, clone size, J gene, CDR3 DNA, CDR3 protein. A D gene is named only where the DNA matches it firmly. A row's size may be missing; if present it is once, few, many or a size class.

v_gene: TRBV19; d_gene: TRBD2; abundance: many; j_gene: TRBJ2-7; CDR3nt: TGTGCCAGTAGTGTTAGCGGGAGTCCCTACGAGCAGTACTTC; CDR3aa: CASSVSGSPYEQYF
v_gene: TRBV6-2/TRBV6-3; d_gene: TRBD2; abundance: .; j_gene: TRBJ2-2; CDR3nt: TGTGCCAGCAGTCGGCCCTCGACTGGACTAGCGGGGGTAGCCGGGGAGCTGTTTTTT; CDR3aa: CASSRPSTGLAGVAGELFF
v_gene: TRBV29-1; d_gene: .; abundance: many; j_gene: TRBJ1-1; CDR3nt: TGCAGCGTTGTGTCGCGGGTGGGTGGTATGGCTTTCTTT; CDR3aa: CSVVSRVGGMAFF
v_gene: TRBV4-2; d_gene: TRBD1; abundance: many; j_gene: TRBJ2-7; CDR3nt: TGTGCCAGCAGCCTACAGGACAGGGAATACCACGAGCAGTACTTC; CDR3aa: CASSLQDREYHEQYF
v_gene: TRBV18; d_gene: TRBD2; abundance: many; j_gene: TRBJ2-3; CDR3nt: TGTGCCAGCTCACCACTAGCGGGAGGGCTTAGCACAGATACGCAGTATTTT; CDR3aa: CASSPLAGGLSTDTQYF
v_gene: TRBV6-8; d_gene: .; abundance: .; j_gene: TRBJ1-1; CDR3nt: TGTGCCAGCAGTTACCGGCCGTGTAGTTACAGGAACACTGAAGCTTTCTTT; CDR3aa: CASSYRPCSYRNTEAFF
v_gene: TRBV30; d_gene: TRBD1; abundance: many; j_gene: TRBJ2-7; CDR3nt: TGTGCCTGGAGGACCAATTTGGGACAGGGGGCCTACGAGCAGTACTTC; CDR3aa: CAWRTNLGQGAYEQYF
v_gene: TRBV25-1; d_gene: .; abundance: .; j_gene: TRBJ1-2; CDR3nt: TGTGCCAGCGTAGGACAGAACTATGGCTACAACTTC; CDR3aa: CASVGQNYGYNF
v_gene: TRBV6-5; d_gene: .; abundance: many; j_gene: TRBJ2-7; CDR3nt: TGTGCCAGCAGTTTAATGGGGGCTGGCTACGAGCAGTACTTC; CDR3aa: CASSLMGAGYEQYF
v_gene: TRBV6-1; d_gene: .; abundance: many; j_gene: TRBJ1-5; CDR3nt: TGTGCCAGCAGTGAAGAGGGAGATCAGCCCCAGCATTTT; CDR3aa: CASSEEGDQPQHF
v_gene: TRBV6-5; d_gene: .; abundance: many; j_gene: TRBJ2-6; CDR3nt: TGTGCCAGCAGTTACCACAGGGCTGGGGCCAACGTCCTGACTTTC; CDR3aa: CASSYHRAGANVLTF
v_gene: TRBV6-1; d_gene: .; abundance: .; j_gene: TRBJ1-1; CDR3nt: TGTGCCAGCGAGGGGACTGAAGCTTTCTTT; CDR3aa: CASEGTEAFF
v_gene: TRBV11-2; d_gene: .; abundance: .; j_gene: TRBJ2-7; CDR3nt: TGTGCCAGCAGCTTAGGTTGGGCAGGGGACTACGAGCAGTACTTC; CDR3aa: CASSLGWAGDYEQYF
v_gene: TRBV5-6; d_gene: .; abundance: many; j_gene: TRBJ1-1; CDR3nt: TGTGCCAGCAGCAGATTTGGGGCTGTTAACACTGAAGCTTTCTTT; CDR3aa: CASSRFGAVNTEAFF
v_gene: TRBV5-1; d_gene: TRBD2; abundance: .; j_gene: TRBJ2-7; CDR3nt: TGCGCCAGCAGCTGGAGTCCGACTAGCGGGAGCGAGCAGTACTTC; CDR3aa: CASSWSPTSGSEQYF
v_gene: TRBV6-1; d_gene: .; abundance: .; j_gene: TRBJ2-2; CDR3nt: TGTGCCAGCGCTGACAGGGGAGGGGTCGGCACCGGGGAGCTGTTTTTT; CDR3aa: CASADRGGVGTGELFF
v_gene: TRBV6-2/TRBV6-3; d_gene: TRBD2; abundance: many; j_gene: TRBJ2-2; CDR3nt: TGTGCCAGCAGTTATGCCGTAGCGGGGCTGGCCGGGGAGCTGTTTTTT; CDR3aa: CASSYAVAGLAGELFF
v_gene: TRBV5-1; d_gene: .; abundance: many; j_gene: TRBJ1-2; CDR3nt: TGCGCCAGCAGCTTGGAAGGCAGAACGGGAGACTACACCTTC; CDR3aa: CASSLEGRTGDYTF
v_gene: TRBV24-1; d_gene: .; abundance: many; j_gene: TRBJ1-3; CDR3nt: TGTGCCACCAGTGTCGGAAACACCATATATTTT; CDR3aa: CATSVGNTIYF
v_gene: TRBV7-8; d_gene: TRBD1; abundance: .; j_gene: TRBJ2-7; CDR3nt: TGTGCCAGTAGTAATACAGGGGGCGTCTTCAACGAGCAGTACTTC; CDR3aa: CASSNTGGVFNEQYF
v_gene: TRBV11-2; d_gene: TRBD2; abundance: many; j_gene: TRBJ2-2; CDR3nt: TGTGCCAGCGGGCGGGAGAGGACCACCGGGGAGCTGTTTTTT; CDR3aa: CASGRERTTGELFF
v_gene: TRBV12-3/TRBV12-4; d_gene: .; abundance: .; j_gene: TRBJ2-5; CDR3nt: TGTGCCAGCAGTCATCCCGGACAAGAAGAGACCCAGTACTTC; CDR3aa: CASSHPGQEETQYF
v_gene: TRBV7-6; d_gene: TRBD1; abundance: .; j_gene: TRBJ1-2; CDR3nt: TGTGCCAGCAGCCGGGGGACAGGGCCTGGCTACACCTTC; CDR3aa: CASSRGTGPGYTF
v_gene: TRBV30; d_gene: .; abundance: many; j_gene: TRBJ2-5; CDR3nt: TGTGCCTGGAGTGTTTTACTTCAAGAGACCCAGTACTTC; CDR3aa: CAWSVLLQETQYF
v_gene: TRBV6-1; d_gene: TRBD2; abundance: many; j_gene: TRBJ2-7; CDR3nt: TGTGCCAGCAGCCGCGATAGCGGGTACTACGGGGAGCAGTACTTC; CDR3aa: CASSRDSGYYGEQYF
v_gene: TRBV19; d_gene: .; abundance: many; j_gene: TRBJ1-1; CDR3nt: TGTGCCAGCAGGGGACACCTAAACACTGAAGCTTTCTTT; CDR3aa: CASRGHLNTEAFF